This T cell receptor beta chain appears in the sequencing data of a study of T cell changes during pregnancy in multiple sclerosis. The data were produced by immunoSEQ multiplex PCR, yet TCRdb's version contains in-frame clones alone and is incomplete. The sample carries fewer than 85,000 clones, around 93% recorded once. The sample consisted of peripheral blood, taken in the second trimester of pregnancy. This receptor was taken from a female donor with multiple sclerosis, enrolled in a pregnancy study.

CDR3 nucleotide sequence: TGTGCCAGCAGCTTATCCTCCGGGGATTCACCCCTCCACTTT. This codes for CASSLSSGDSPLHF. The chain joins TRBV11-2 to TRBJ1-6, with unresolved D. The CDR3 is 14 amino acids. Germline V CDR1 and CDR2: SGHAT, FQNNGV. V was shortened by 2 bases and J by 8 bases, with 10 bases between the two germline ends.